Listed here are 3 T cell receptor beta chains from one sample, sequenced in a study of CD8+ T cells in alopecia areata. Extracted RNA was reverse transcribed, and the resulting cDNA served as sequencing template. The repertoire was sequenced with immunoSEQ multiplex PCR; TCRdb's copy has only in-frame clones and lacks some. Found here are some 100,000 clones, just under 60% of them singletons; the top ten hold over 15%. The sample's treatment: oral pan-JAK inhibitor, 5-10 mg twice daily. Sample: CD8+ T cells sorted from blood, taken at approximately week 56, from a patient treated with tofacitinib. The receptors here all came from a human donor with alopecia areata.

The gene calls are TRBV10-3 and TRBJ1-4; D not resolved. Trimming removed 0 bases at V and 5 bases at J, with 4 bases between. There are 13 residues in the CDR3. Germline V CDR1 and CDR2: ENHRY, SYGVKD. The CDR3 nucleotides read TGTGCCATCAGTGAGTCCTGGAATGAAAAACTGTTTTTT. This gives the protein CAISESWNEKLFF.

The table lists this clone with a count of one. This sequence joins TRBV2 and TRBJ2-7; D uncertain. The CDR3 is 8 residues long. CDR1 and CDR2 from the germline V gene are SNHLY and FYNNEI. The V gene lost 7 bases and the J gene lost 5 bases, with 0 bases spanning the gap. Written as DNA, the CDR3 is TGTGCCAGCAACGAGCAGTACTTC. This codes for CASNEQYF.

This clone was recorded only once. V usage is TRBV27 and J usage is TRBJ2-1; possibly TRBD1 or TRBD2 for D (6 bases each). The CDR3 length is 15 residues. V lost 1 base and J 4 bases, leaving 11 bases between the germline ends. Per germline, CDR1 MNHEY and CDR2 SMNVEV (reference sequence). This CDR3 reads CASSLFGGSYNEQFF. CDR3 nucleotide sequence: TGTGCCAGCAGTTTATTCGGGGGCAGTTACAATGAGCAGTTCTTC.